The TCR beta chain under discussion was sequenced for a study of metastatic and nonmetastatic thyroid tumors. About the research overall: Blood and tumor or nodule tissue repertoires from malignant and benign thyroid patients were compared.

Per the original data handling: Clinicopathological groups of papillary thyroid cancer showed CDR3 differences that were used to build a distant-metastasis classifier. Using MiXCR, TCRdb reanalyzed the PCR reads. In this record, the V and J calls reflect TCRdb's handling and not the investigators' own analysis. The sample records approximately 12,000 clones, 21% being singletons. V lost 5 bases and J lost 6; bases outside the gene matches: 6. This CDR3 contains 14 residues. Comment on this clone: Its antigen remains unknown.

Study outcomes and limitations: It was reported that TCR beta diversity was significantly higher in malignant thyroid tumors than benign nodules, in blood and tumor.

Before thyroid surgery, none of the patients had received any treatment. The chain couples TRBV12-3 or TRBV12-4 to TRBJ2-7, with 11 nucleotides matching TRBD2. The receptor was derived from a female donor with papillary thyroid cancer or a benign thyroid nodule (not recorded which). Some clones in this sample may be carry-over from other donors' samples. Sequenced input: adjacent normal tissue. CDR3 coding DNA: TGTGCCAGCAGTCATAGCGGGAGGGGTAGCGAGCAGTACTTC. This gives the protein CASSHSGRGSEQYF.